Below, one T cell receptor (beta chain) is given with its context. This specimen belongs to a study of T cells in Graves' hyperthyroidism and ophthalmopathy. The source of the PBMCs was 9.5 to 10 ml of fresh peripheral blood. Amplified TCR beta CDR3 regions derived from RNA transcripts. With the HTBI primer set, the TCR CDR3 went through a first round of RT-PCR. TCRdb re-analysed the multiplex PCR reads in MiXCR, keeping a single row per CDR3 protein. The sample records around 500,000 distinct CDR3 sequences, 14% being singletons. Trimming took 4 bases from V and 3 from J, leaving 12 bases between them. The CDR3 runs 14 residues. CDR1 and CDR2 (germline): SGDLS, YYNGEE.

The sequenced material came from blood. The J gene is TRBJ2-3, the V gene TRBV9; possibly TRBD2 for D (6 bases). The TCR originated in a woman in her thirties or forties with Graves' hyperthyroidism. The CDR3 protein is CASSLRLETDTQYF. CDR3 nucleotide sequence: TGTGCCAGCAGCCTACGACTAGAGACAGATACGCAGTATTTT.